A single sample gave rise to the 17 T cell receptor beta chains below, sequenced in a study of T cell repertoires in cytomegalovirus infection. From the reads, TCRdb called clonotypes with MiXCR, one entry per CDR3 protein. The repertoire holds approximately 500,000 distinct CDR3 sequences, with approximately 15% as singletons. Material: CD8+ T cells from PBMCs. Receptors originate from a human donor in good health (CMV status not recorded). Some clones in this sample may be carry-over from other donors' samples.

In its sample, this clonotype was seen a few times. The chain carries TRBV11-3 and TRBJ1-5; 8 bases are a match to TRBD1. V lost 1 base to trimming and J lost 6 bases; unmatched junction nucleotides: 8. This CDR3 has 16 amino acids. The germline gives CDR1 SGHNT, CDR2 YENEEA. As DNA, the CDR3 is TGTGCCAGCAGCTTAGGCGCCAGGGGGCATATTCAGCCCCAGCATTTT. Translated: CASSLGARGHIQPQHF.

The chain carries TRBV14 and TRBJ2-2; D possibly corresponds to TRBD1 (6 bases). The V end was cut by 1 base, the J end by 0 bases, with 9 bases between. CDR3 length: 16 residues. Germline CDR1 reads SGHDN; CDR2 reads FVKESK. This CDR3 is CASSQGTATNTGELFF. In DNA, the CDR3 is TGTGCCAGCAGCCAAGGGACAGCTACGAACACCGGGGAGCTGTTTTTT.

This clonotype was observed at least ten times. The chain combines TRBV19 with TRBJ2-5; tentatively, D is TRBD1 (6 bases). Between the trimmed V and J ends, which lost 0 bases and 3 bases, there was a span of 14 bases. The germline CDR1 and CDR2 sequences are LNHDA and SQIVND (reference sequence). The length of the CDR3 is 16 residues. CDR3 bases: TGTGCCAGTAGTATAGATCCAGGGGCCCCAGAAGAGACCCAGTACTTC. This translates into CASSIDPGAPEETQYF.

This clonotype has ten or more counts. DNA for the CDR3: TGTGCCAGCAGCTTAGCAGACCATGGGCCGATAATCTACAATGAGCAGTTCTTC. It codes for CASSLADHGPIIYNEQFF. The chain joins TRBV7-9 to TRBJ2-1, with D unresolved. The ends were cut back, 0 bases at V and 3 bases at J, with 18 bases in the middle. The CDR3 runs to 18 residues. CDR1 and CDR2 from the germline V gene are SEHNR and FQNEAQ (reference sequence).

This clonotype was counted a few times. This chain joins TRBV29-1 and TRBJ2-1, with D unclear. CDR3 length equals 10 residues. Germline values: CDR1 SQVTM, CDR2 ANQGSEA. The germline V and J ends were trimmed by 7 bases and 9 bases, with 10 bases remaining between them. Here the CDR3 reads CSGLNPEQFF. The CDR3 DNA sequence: TGCAGCGGCCTGAACCCTGAGCAGTTCTTC.

The chain has TRBV23-1 and TRBJ2-7; D call uncertain. TRBV23-1 is assigned to the ORF class and has an uncertain function. The CDR3 is 14 amino acids. V lost 5 bases to trimming and J lost 0 bases, with 11 bases between them. The CDR3 DNA is TGCGCCAGCAGTTCCTACCCCGGCTCCTACGAGCAGTACTTC. It yields the protein CASSSYPGSYEQYF.

The V call is TRBV6-6, the J call TRBJ2-7; D remains ambiguous. V lost 7 bases and J lost 3, with 25 bases in between. Looked up from germline, CDR1 is MNHNY and CDR2 is SVGAGI (reference sequence). This CDR3 region has 17 residues. The CDR3 region has the DNA TGTGCCAGCACTGAATTTCAAGGACCGGCTTCCCTCTACGAGCAGTACTTC. Amino acids: CASTEFQGPASLYEQYF.

In this sample, this clonotype turned up a few times. The chain employs TRBV7-9 and TRBJ1-5; 10 bases are a match to TRBD1. V lost 4 bases and J lost 5; bases outside the gene matches: 8. The CDR3 has 16 amino acids. CDR1 and CDR2 (germline): SEHNR, FQNEAQ (reference sequence). CDR3 coding DNA: TGTGCCAGCAGCTCAACCGGGACAGGGGTCCATCAGCCCCAGCATTTT. Translation: CASSSTGTGVHQPQHF.

This clonotype was seen many times. The chain joins TRBV7-3 to TRBJ2-2; weak D call: TRBD2 (6 bases). Germline V gives CDR1 SGHTA, CDR2 FQGTGA. This CDR3 contains 16 residues. Trimming left V 1 base short and J 3 bases short, with 12 bases between. CDR3 protein: CASSLRWRVDTGELFF. The DNA for the CDR3 is TGTGCCAGCAGCTTAAGGTGGAGGGTAGACACCGGGGAGCTGTTTTTT.

This clonotype was detected only a few times. The genes are TRBV14 and TRBJ2-6; unclear D gene. The CDR3 runs to 14 residues. The ends were cut back, 4 bases at V and 3 bases at J, with 7 bases in the middle. The V gene's germline CDR1 is SGHDN and CDR2 FVKESK. CDR3 DNA sequence: TGTGCCAGCAGCCGTGGTTTTGGGGCCAACGTCCTGACTTTC. Protein: CASSRGFGANVLTF.

This clonotype appeared many times. V usage is TRBV7-8 and J usage is TRBJ1-5; weak D call: TRBD1 (5 bases). V lost 2 bases and J lost 5, with 13 bases in between. Germline V gene data show CDR1 as SGHVS and CDR2 as FQNEAQ. This CDR3 region has 15 residues. CDR3 in amino acids: CASSLSRGSDQPQHF. The CDR3 nucleotides are TGTGCCAGCAGCTTAAGTAGGGGATCGGATCAGCCCCAGCATTTT.

Many counts were recorded for this clonotype. The chain has TRBV7-9 and TRBJ2-2; D is uncertain. The germline gives CDR1 SEHNR, CDR2 FQNEAQ (reference sequence). The V end lost 9 bases, the J end lost 6 bases, and 11 bases lay between the germline ends. The CDR3 consists of 12 residues. CDR3 nucleotides: TGTGCCAGTGATCCCACGGCCGGGGAGCTGTTTTTT. Amino acid sequence: CASDPTAGELFF.

This clonotype was seen a handful of times. This chain connects TRBV7-9 to TRBJ1-2; D gene unclear. The germline CDR1 and CDR2 sequences are SEHNR and FQNEAQ (reference sequence). V was cut by 1 base and J by 3 bases, with 6 bases left in between. The CDR3 runs 13 residues. The CDR3 sequence: CASSLEQHYGYTF. CDR3 sequence (DNA): TGTGCCAGCAGCTTAGAACAGCACTATGGCTACACCTTC.

This clonotype showed up many times. The CDR3 region is CASSEDTFSSTEAFF. For the CDR3, the DNA is TGTGCCAGCAGCGAGGACACATTTAGCAGCACTGAAGCTTTCTTT. The chain joins TRBV7-8 to TRBJ1-1, with D possibly TRBD1 on 5 matching bases. The CDR3 contains 15 residues. V gave up 5 bases and J gave up 4 bases, with 17 bases separating them. The germline V gene has CDR1 SGHVS and CDR2 FQNEAQ.

This clonotype was observed many times. CDR3 DNA sequence: TGTGCCACCAGTGATTTGTCCTCCGACGAGCAGTTCTTC. Its translation is CATSDLSSDEQFF. V is TRBV24-1 and J is TRBJ2-1; D gene uncertain. With 0 bases removed from V and 10 bases from J, the gap between germline ends came to 9 bases. This CDR3 has 13 amino acids. Germline values: CDR1 KGHDR, CDR2 SFDVKD.

This clonotype was seen at least ten times. The chain is built from TRBV7-3 and TRBJ2-2; D is unresolved. Trimming removed 6 bases at V and 8 bases at J, with 16 bases between. The CDR3 runs 14 residues. The germline V gene encodes CDR1 SGHTA and CDR2 FQGTGA. DNA for the CDR3: TGTGCCAGCAGTACGACTGGGATCACTGGGGAGCTGTTTTTT. It encodes CASSTTGITGELFF.

As concerns this clonotype: One junction end disagrees with the germline gene, perhaps due to a read error. V and J are TRBV12-3 or TRBV12-4 and TRBJ1-1; 8 bases align to TRBD1. The CDR3 has 16 residues. DNA of the CDR3: TGTGCAAGCAGTCAGACAGGGGCTTCGGGATACACTGAATCTTTCTTT. Translated: CASSQTGASGYTESFF.